This entry features one TCR beta chain sequence. The antigen it binds to is not known. The record has no base qualities; no much larger clone is one base away. This entry comes from a study of response to subunit inactivated influenza vaccine (dated by TCRdb to 2016 to 2019). Broadly, across the study: Deep quantitative T cell receptor repertoire profiling was used in the study to track responses to a trivalent subunit inactivated influenza vaccine. Paper-wide results and their limitations: It was suggested by the authors that each seasonal influenza vaccination may recruit only a limited number of new T cells.

CDR1 and CDR2 (KGHSH, LQKENI) derive from the germline V gene. The CDR3 starts with the cysteine, ends with the phenylalanine, and has 14 residues. The entry retains the CDR3 DNA only, 42 bases that are in frame from base 1. Relative to germline, V is 5 bases shorter and J is 7 bases shorter, with 15 bases between their ends. The library was obtained by RT-PCR. Sequencing was carried out with an Illumina HiSeq 2500. The public reads were reprocessed in TCRdb via fastp at Q25 and MiXCR, keeping in-frame beta chains. Rows are combined by CDR3 protein, so each entry shows the most common genes and DNA. The sample has some 500,000 distinct CDR3 sequences on record, around 25% of them singletons. 1.9% of the sample is in the top ten clones.

This specimen consisted of CD4+ T cells sorted from PBMCs, obtained 5 days after vaccination. The TCR comes from a man between 45 and 60 years old who received an inactivated influenza vaccine. Donor details come from another sample of the same person, matched by shared clones. The rearranged chain carries TRBV18 and TRBJ1-5; the D segment cannot be called with confidence. The DNA sequence follows: TGTGCCAGCTCATCTTATCAAGGTGGACAGCCCCAGCATTTT. This gives the protein CASSSYQGGQPQHF.